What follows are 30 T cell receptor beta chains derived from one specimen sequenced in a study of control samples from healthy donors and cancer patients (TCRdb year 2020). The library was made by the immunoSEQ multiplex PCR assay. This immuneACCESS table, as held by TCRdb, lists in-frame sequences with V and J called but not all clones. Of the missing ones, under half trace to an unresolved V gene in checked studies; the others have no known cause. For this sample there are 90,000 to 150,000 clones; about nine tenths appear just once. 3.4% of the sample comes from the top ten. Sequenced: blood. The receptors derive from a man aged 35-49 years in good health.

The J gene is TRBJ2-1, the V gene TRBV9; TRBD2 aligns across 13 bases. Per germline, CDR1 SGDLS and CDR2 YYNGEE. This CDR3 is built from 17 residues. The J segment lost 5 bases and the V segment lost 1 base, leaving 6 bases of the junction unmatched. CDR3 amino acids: CASSVTSGTSGNNEQFF. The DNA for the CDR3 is TGTGCCAGCAGCGTAACTTCCGGGACTAGCGGGAACAATGAGCAGTTCTTC.

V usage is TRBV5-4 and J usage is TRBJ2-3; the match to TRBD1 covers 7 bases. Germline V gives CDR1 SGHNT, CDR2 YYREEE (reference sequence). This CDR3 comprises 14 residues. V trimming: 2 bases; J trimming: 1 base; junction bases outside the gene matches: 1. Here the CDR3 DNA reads TGTGCCAGCAGCTTCGGACAGGGCACAGATACGCAGTATTTT. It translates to CASSFGQGTDTQYF.

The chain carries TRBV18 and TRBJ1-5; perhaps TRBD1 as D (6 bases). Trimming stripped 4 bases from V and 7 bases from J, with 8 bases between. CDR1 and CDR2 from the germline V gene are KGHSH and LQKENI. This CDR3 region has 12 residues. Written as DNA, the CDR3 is TGTGCCAGCTCACTCACAGGGCAGCCCCAGCATTTT. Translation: CASSLTGQPQHF.

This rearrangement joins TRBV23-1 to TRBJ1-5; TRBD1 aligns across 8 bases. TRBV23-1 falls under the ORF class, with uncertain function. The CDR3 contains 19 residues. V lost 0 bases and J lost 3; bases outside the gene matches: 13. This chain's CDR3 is CASSQSVRQGPAFNQPQHF. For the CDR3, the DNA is TGCGCCAGCAGTCAATCGGTCCGACAGGGGCCCGCGTTCAATCAGCCCCAGCATTTT.

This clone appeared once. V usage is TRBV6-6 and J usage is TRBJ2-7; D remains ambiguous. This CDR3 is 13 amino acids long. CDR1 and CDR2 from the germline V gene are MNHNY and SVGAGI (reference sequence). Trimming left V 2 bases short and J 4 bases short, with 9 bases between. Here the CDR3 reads CASSYAADYEQYF. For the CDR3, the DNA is TGTGCCAGCAGTTACGCGGCAGATTACGAGCAGTACTTC.

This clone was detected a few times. The CDR3 coding sequence is TGTGCCAGCAGCAGGGAGGCTGAAGCTTTCTTT. Encoded protein: CASSREAEAFF. The gene calls are TRBV7-9 and TRBJ1-1; D ambiguous. Trimming left V 5 bases short and J 6 bases short, with 7 bases between. The CDR3 has 11 residues. In germline, CDR1 is SEHNR, CDR2 FQNEAQ (reference sequence).

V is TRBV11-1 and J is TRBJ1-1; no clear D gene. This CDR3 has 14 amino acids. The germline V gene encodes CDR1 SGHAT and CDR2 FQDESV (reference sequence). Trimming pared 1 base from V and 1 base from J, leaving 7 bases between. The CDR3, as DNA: TGTGCCAGCAGCTTAGGAGGCCCGAACACTGAAGCTTTCTTT. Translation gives CASSLGGPNTEAFF.

The CDR3 nucleotides are TGTGCCAGCAGTTACATCGAGACACCCTATAATTCACCCCTCCACTTT. This translates into CASSYIETPYNSPLHF. V and J are TRBV6-6 and TRBJ1-6, with D uncertain. Germline CDR1 and CDR2: MNHNY and SVGAGI (reference sequence). This CDR3 is built from 16 residues. Trimming stripped 2 bases from V and 2 bases from J, with 10 bases between.

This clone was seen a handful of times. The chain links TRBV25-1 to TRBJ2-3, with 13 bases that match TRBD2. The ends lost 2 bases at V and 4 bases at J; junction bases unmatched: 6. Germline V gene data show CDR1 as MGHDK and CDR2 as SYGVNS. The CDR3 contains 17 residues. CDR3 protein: CASSERTSGGAADTQYF. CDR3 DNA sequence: TGTGCCAGCAGTGAAAGAACTAGCGGGGGGGCCGCAGATACGCAGTATTTT.

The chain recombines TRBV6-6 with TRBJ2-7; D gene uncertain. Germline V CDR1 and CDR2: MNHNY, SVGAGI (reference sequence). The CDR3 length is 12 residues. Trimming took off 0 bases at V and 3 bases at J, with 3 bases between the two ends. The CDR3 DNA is TGTGCCAGCAGTTACTCTCGCTACGAGCAGTACTTC. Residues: CASSYSRYEQYF.

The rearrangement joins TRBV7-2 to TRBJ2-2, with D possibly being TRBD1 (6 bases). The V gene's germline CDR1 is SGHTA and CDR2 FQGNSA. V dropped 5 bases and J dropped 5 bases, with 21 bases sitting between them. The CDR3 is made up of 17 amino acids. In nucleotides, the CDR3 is TGTGCCAGCAGCCCCCGATTAGGACAGACGGGGACCGGGGAGCTGTTTTTT. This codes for CASSPRLGQTGTGELFF.

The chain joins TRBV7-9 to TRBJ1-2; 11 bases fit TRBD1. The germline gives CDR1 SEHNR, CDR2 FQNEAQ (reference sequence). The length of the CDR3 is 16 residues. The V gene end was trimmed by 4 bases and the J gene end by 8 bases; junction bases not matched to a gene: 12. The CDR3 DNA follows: TGTGCCAGCAGCTCCACCTCCCGGGGACAGGGGGAGGGCTACACCTTC. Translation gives CASSSTSRGQGEGYTF.

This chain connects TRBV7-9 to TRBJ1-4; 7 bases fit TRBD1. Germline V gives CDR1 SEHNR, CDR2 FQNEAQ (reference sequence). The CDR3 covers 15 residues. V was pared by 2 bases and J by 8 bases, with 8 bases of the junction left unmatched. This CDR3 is CASSLTTGLREKLFF. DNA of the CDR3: TGTGCCAGCAGCTTAACGACAGGGCTTCGGGAAAAACTGTTTTTT.

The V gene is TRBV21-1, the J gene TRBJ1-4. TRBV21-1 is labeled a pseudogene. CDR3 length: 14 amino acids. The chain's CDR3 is CASRSREYNEKLFF. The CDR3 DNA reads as TGTGCCAGCAGAAGCCGGGAGTATAATGAAAAACTGTTTTTT.

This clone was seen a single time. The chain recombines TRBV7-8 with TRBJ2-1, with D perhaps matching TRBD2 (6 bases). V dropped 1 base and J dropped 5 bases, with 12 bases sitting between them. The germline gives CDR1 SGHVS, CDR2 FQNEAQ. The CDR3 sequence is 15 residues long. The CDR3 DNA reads TGTGCCAGCAGCTTAGTCCCCAGGACTAACAATGAGCAGTTCTTC. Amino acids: CASSLVPRTNNEQFF.

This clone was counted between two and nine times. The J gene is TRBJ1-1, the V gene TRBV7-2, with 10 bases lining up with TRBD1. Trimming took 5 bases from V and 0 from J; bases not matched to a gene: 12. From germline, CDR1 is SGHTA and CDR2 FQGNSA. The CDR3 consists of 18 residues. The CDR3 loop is CASSQSPGTGVLNTEAFF. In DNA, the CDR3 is TGTGCCAGCAGCCAAAGTCCCGGGACAGGGGTCCTGAACACTGAAGCTTTCTTT.

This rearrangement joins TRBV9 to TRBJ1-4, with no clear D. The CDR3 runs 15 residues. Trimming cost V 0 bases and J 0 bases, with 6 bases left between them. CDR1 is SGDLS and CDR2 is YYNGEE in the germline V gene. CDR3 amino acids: CASSVAAATNEKLFF. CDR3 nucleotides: TGTGCCAGCAGCGTAGCGGCAGCAACTAATGAAAAACTGTTTTTT.

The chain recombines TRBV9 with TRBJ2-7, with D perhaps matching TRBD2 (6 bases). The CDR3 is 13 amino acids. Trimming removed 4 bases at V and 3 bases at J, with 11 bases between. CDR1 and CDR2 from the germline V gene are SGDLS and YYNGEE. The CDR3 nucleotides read TGTGCCAGCAGCCGGGAGAGTAACTACGAGCAGTACTTC. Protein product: CASSRESNYEQYF.

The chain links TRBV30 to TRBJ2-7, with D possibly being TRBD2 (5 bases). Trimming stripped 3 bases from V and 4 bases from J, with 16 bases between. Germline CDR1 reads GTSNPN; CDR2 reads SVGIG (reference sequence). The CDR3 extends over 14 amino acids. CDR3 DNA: TGTGCCTGGAGCGCCTCGGGATTTGATTACGAGCAGTACTTC. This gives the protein CAWSASGFDYEQYF.

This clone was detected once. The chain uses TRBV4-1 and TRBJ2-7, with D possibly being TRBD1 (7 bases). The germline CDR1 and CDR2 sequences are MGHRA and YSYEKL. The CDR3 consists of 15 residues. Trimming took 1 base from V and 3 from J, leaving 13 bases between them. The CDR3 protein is CASSQGGDSSYEQYF. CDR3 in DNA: TGCGCCAGCAGCCAAGGGGGGGACAGCAGCTACGAGCAGTACTTC.

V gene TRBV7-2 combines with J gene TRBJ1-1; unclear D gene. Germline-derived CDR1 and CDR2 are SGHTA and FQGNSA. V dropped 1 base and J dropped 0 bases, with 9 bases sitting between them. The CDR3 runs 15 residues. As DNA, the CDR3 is TGTGCCAGCAGCTTAGGTAGTCAAATGAACACTGAAGCTTTCTTT. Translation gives CASSLGSQMNTEAFF.

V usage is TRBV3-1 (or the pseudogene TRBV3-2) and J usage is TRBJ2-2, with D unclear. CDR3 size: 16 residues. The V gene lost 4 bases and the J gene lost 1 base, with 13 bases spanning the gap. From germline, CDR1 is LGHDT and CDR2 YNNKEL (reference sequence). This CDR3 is CASSRVDPRNTGELFF. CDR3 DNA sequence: TGTGCCAGCAGCCGTGTGGACCCCAGGAACACCGGGGAGCTGTTTTTT.

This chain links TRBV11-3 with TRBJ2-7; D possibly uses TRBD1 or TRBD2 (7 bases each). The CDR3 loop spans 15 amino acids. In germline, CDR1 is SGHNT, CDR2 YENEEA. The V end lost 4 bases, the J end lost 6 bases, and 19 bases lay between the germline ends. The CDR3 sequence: CASSSPLRGGFEQYF. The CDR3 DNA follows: TGTGCCAGCAGCTCCCCCCTCAGGGGGGGGTTCGAGCAGTACTTC.

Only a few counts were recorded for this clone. The DNA for the CDR3 is TGTGCCAGCAGTGATATCTGGGTAGCTACCCCTGAAAAACTGTTTTTT. Its protein is CASSDIWVATPEKLFF. This sequence joins TRBV2 and TRBJ1-4; D not resolved. Looked up from germline, CDR1 is SNHLY and CDR2 is FYNNEI. CDR3 size: 16 residues. The V end was cut by 3 bases, the J end by 7 bases, with 18 bases between.

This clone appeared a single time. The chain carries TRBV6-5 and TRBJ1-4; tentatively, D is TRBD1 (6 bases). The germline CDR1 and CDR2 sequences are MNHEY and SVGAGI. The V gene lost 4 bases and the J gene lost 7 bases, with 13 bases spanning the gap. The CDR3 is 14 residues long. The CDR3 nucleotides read TGTGCCAGCAGTTTCCCGAGGGGGTCTGAAAAACTGTTTTTT. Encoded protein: CASSFPRGSEKLFF.

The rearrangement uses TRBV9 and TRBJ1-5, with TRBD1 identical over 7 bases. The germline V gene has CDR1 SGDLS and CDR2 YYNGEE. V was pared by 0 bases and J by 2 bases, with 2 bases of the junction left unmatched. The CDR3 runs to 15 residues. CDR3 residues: CASSVGGTGNQPQHF. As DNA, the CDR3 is TGTGCCAGCAGCGTAGGAGGGACAGGCAATCAGCCCCAGCATTTT. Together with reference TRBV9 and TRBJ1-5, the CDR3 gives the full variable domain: DSGVTQTPKHLITATGQRVTLRCSPRSGDLSVYWYQQSLDQGLQFLIQYYNGEERAKGNILERFSAQQFPDLHSELNLSSLELGDSALYFCASSVGGTGNQPQHFGDGTRLSIL.

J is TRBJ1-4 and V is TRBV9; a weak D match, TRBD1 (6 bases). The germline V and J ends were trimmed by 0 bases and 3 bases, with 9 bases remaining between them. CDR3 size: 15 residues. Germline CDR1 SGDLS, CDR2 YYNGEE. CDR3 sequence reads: CASSVAGAPNEKLFF. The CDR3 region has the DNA TGTGCCAGCAGCGTAGCGGGGGCCCCTAATGAAAAACTGTTTTTT.

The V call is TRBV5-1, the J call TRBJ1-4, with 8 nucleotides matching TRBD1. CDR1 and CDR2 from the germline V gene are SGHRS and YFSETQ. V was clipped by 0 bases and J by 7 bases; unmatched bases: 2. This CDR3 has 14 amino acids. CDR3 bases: TGCGCCAGCAGCTTGGGGACAGGGCGTGAAAAACTGTTTTTT. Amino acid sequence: CASSLGTGREKLFF.

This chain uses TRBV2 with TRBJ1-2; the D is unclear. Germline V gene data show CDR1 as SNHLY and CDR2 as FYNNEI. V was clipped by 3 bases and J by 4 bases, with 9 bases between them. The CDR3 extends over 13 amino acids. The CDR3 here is CASSDLGPYGYTF. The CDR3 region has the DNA TGTGCCAGCAGTGACTTGGGCCCCTATGGCTACACCTTC. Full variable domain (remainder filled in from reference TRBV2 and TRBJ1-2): EPEVTQTPSHQVTQMGQEVILRCVPISNHLYFYWYRQILGQKVEFLVSFYNNEISEKSEIFDDQFSVERPDGSNFTLKIRSTKLEDSAMYFCASSDLGPYGYTFGSGTRLTVV.

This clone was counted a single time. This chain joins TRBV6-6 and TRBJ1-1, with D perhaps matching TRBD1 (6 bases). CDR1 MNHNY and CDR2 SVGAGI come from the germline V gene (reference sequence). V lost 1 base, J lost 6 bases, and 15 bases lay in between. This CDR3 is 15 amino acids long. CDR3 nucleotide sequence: TGTGCCAGCAGTTACTTGGGGACGAAGGGGGCTGAAGCTTTCTTT. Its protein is CASSYLGTKGAEAFF.